This TCR beta chain was identified during a study of blood T cell repertoires in COVID-19. Study-level background: Samples came from the United States, Italy and Spain, spanning acute and convalescent COVID-19.

The assay was immunoSEQ multiplex PCR, and TCRdb's table has in-frame clones only and misses some. The table records roughly 65,000 clones, approximately 94% of them present only once. The trim removed 0 bases at V and 2 bases at J, leaving 5 bases unmatched. The CDR3 has 15 amino acids. The chain is built from TRBV5-3 and TRBJ2-7; 7 nucleotides align to TRBD1. TRBV5-3 is placed among ORFs of uncertain function. The sequencing sample was made of peripheral blood. This clonotype was obtained from a man in his 70s with active COVID-19. CDR3 bases: TGTGCCAGAAGCTTGGAGCTGGGGACAGCCTACGAGCAGTACGTC. It translates to CARSLELGTAYEQYV.